This TCR beta chain is from a study of cytomegalovirus exposure and HLA in healthy donors. Study-level points and caveats: As a later analysis revealed, the rate of TCR association differed by HLA locus, with DRB1 most and HLA-C fewest. The study designated roughly 160 TCR beta chains cytomegalovirus-associated. The study reported that TCR beta sequences accurately predicted HLA-A and HLA-B alleles in most subjects. In a later analysis, HLA-associated beta chains showed higher expansion and lower generation probabilities than comparable chains.

The study ran its PCR with 60 Vbeta and 13 Jbeta primers. Sequenced by immunoSEQ multiplex PCR; TCRdb stores in-frame clones only, minus some. Counted here are hundreds of thousands of clones, 75% to 90% occurring once; the ten biggest clones make up approximately 0.71%. Details on this clone: As yet, its antigen is unknown.

This CDR3 has 16 residues. CDR1 is SEHNR and CDR2 is FQNEAQ in the germline V gene (reference sequence). The V segment lost 2 bases and the J segment 8 bases; nucleotides outside the gene matches: 13. The sequenced sample was PBMCs. V usage is TRBV7-9 and J usage is TRBJ1-2; 8 bases match TRBD1. This clonotype was sampled from a boy aged 2 to 10 in good health and CMV-seronegative. The CDR3 DNA reads as TGTGCCAGCAGCTTAAACCGTGGGACAGGCGTTAGGGGCTACACCTTC. Translated, it gives CASSLNRGTGVRGYTF.